This T cell receptor beta chain was identified during a study of blood T cell repertoires in COVID-19. Germline V gene sequence: CDR1 SGHTA, CDR2 FQGNSA. The CDR3 consists of 19 residues. Unmatched junction bases numbered 15, after V lost 5 bases and J lost 5 bases. TCRdb keeps only in-frame clones here, not all; method: immunoSEQ multiplex PCR. The repertoire holds approximately 110,000 clones, 85% to 90% seen once, with around 6% in the top ten. This TCR came from a woman in her sixties with COVID-19, enrolled during active disease. The specimen sequenced was peripheral blood. The chain recombines TRBV7-2 with TRBJ2-3, with TRBD2 matching 14 bases. CDR3 nucleotide sequence: TGTGCCAGCAGCCTAGAGGAGCGGGGACTAGCGGGGGAAGAAGATACGCAGTATTTT. Protein: CASSLEERGLAGEEDTQYF. Based on the CDR3 plus reference TRBV7-2 and TRBJ2-3, the full variable domain is GAGVSQSPSNKVTEKGKDVELRCDPISGHTALYWYRQSLGQGLEFLIYFQGNSAPDKSGLPSDRFSAERTGGSVSTLTIQRTQQEDSAVYLCASSLEERGLAGEEDTQYFGPGTRLTVL.